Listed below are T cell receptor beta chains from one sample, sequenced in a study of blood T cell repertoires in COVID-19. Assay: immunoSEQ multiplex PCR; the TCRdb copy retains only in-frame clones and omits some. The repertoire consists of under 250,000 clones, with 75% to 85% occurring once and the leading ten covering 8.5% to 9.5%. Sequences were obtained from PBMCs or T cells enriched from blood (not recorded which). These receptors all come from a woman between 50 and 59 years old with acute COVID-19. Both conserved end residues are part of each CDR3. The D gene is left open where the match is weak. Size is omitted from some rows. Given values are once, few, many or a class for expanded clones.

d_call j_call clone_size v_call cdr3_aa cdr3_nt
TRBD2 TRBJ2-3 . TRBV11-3 CASSHSAGVTDTQYF TGTGCCAGCAGCCACTCCGCGGGGGTCACAGATACGCAGTATTTT
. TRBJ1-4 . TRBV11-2 CASSGGGSQLFF TGTGCCAGCAGCGGGGGAGGAAGCCAACTGTTTTTT
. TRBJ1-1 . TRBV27 CASSLNRGGTEAFF TGTGCCAGCAGTTTAAACCGGGGAGGCACTGAAGCTTTCTTT
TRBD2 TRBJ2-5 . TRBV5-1 CASSPGGLAGGETQYF TGCGCCAGCAGCCCGGGAGGTCTAGCGGGGGGAGAGACCCAGTACTTC
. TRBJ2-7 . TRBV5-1 CASSLGLTGAQYF TGCGCCAGCAGCTTGGGACTGACTGGCGCGCAGTACTTC
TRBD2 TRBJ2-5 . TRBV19 CASSIGEGPGQETQYF TGTGCCAGTAGTATAGGGGAGGGGCCGGGTCAAGAGACCCAGTACTTC
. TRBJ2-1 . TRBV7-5 CARSLAPRGAPGEQFF TGTGCCAGAAGCTTAGCCCCGCGGGGGGCCCCCGGTGAGCAGTTCTTC
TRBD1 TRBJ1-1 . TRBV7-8 CASSADRGNTEAFF TGTGCCAGCAGCGCCGACAGGGGGAACACTGAAGCTTTCTTT
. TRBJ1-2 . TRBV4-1 CASSQPGAGYGYTF TGCGCCAGCAGCCAACCCGGAGCCGGGTATGGCTACACCTTC
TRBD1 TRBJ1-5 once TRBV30 CAYQTGGYGNQPQHF TGTGCCTACCAGACAGGGGGCTATGGCAATCAGCCCCAGCATTTT
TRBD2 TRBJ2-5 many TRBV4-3 CASSQVAGGRAQYF TGCGCCAGCAGCCAAGTAGCGGGGGGGCGGGCCCAGTACTTC
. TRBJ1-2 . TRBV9 CASSVRSDGYTF TGTGCCAGCAGCGTACGAAGCGATGGCTACACCTTC
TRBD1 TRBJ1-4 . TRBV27 CASSRIQGGGEKLFF TGTGCCAGCAGTCGGATCCAGGGGGGCGGTGAAAAACTGTTTTTT
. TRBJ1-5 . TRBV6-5 CASSYSQRGQPQHF TGTGCCAGCAGTTACTCTCAAAGGGGTCAGCCCCAGCATTTT
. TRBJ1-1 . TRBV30 CAWSVQQGTEAFF TGTGCCTGGAGTGTACAGCAGGGCACTGAAGCTTTCTTT
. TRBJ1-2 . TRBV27 CASREGYYGYTF TGTGCCAGCCGGGAGGGTTACTATGGCTACACCTTC
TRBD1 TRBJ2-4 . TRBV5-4 CASSGRDSLVAKNIQYF TGTGCCAGCAGCGGACGGGACAGTCTCGTAGCCAAAAACATTCAGTACTTC
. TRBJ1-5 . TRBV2 CASSDPAYRPQHF TGTGCCAGCAGTGACCCCGCCTATCGGCCCCAGCATTTT
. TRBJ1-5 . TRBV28 CASSDRSNQPQHF TGTGCCAGTTCCGACAGAAGCAATCAGCCCCAGCATTTT
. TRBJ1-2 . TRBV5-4 CASSLGNTANYGYTF TGTGCCAGCAGCTTGGGTAATACGGCTAACTATGGCTACACCTTC
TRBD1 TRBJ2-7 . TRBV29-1 CSVEGQGAYEQYF TGCAGCGTTGAAGGACAGGGGGCCTACGAGCAGTACTTC
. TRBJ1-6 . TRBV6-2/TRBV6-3 CASSAPSRTRGSPLHF TGTGCCAGCAGTGCCCCGAGTAGGACCAGGGGTTCACCCCTCCACTTT
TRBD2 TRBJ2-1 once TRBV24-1 CATSDSGTSFNEQFF TGTGCCACCAGTGACTCCGGGACTAGCTTCAATGAGCAGTTCTTC
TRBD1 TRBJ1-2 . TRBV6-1 CASSEAGQGYGYTF TGTGCCAGCAGTGAAGCGGGACAGGGTTATGGCTACACCTTC